The clone carrying this T cell receptor beta chain was counted only a few times. The antigen is undetermined. CDR3 length equals 16 residues. V was pared by 0 bases and J by 6 bases, with 5 bases of the junction left unmatched. Germline CDR1 MNHNS, CDR2 SASEGT. The sample comes from a study of T cell responses to AZD1222 COVID-19 vaccine. Whole-study findings and limits: Seropositive status at baseline applied to only 5 or 6 AZD1222 recipients. Donors in the cohort were predominantly white British and more often female, and clonal diversity was possibly underestimated. As reported, nearly half of all spike-specific TCRs target variant regions that are unmutated. Spike-spanning, vaccine-associated CD4 TCRs were dominant at 160-218 and 743-854.

The method was immunoSEQ multiplex PCR; TCRdb's version includes in-frame clones alone and lacks a portion of them. The top ten clones hold 4% to 4.5% of a sample with 95,000 to 150,000 clones, about 93% of them seen once. The J gene is TRBJ2-1, the V gene TRBV6-1, with TRBD1 identical over 10 bases. Specimen: peripheral blood, collected 28 days after the second dose of the MenACWY control vaccine. The clonotype comes from an adult who received the MenACWY meningococcal vaccine as a control. The chain's CDR3 is CASSEAVGTGANEQFF. The CDR3 DNA reads TGTGCCAGCAGTGAAGCGGTCGGGACAGGGGCCAATGAGCAGTTCTTC.